This T cell receptor beta chain was identified in a study of blood T cells in healthy people across ages. Peripheral blood from each donor was collected in a volume of about 10 milliliters. The total RNA that was extracted per sample amounted to at least 5.5 micrograms. V lost 3 bases, J lost 4 bases, and 8 bases stayed unmatched. In germline, CDR1 is DFQATT, CDR2 SNEGSKA (reference sequence). The length of the CDR3 is 15 residues. Combining a sample-barcoded 5' primer with a J-beta primer mix, a second PCR ran for roughly 7 to 12 cycles. Every cDNA was tagged by a template-switch adaptor with 12 random nucleotides. One entry per CDR3 protein results from TCRdb running MiXCR on the 5' RACE reads. Here the sample spans hundreds of thousands of distinct CDR3 sequences, around half being singletons.

This sequence was found in a woman aged 55-69 years in good health. This chain connects TRBV20-1 to TRBJ2-2; 7 bases are shared with TRBD1. Sequencing input: blood. The CDR3 protein is CSASTGALATGELFF. The CDR3 nucleotides are TGCAGTGCTAGCACAGGGGCCCTCGCCACCGGGGAGCTGTTTTTT.